These 2 T cell receptor beta chains were all obtained from the same sample, sequenced in a study of blood T cell repertoires in COVID-19. Profiled with immunoSEQ multiplex PCR; TCRdb holds only in-frame clones, not every one. The table lists roughly 230,000 clones, over 80% of them singletons. Sequencing was carried out using peripheral blood. The receptor source for this set is a woman in her sixties with active or convalescent COVID-19.

The chain carries TRBV6-5 and TRBJ2-2, with a possible D match to TRBD2 (5 bases). Trimming removed 10 bases from V and 1 base from J, with 10 bases in between. The V gene's germline CDR1 is MNHEY and CDR2 SVGAGI. The CDR3 is 13 residues long. The CDR3 loop is CATGAENTGELFF. CDR3 nucleotide sequence: TGTGCCACCGGAGCGGAGAACACCGGGGAGCTGTTTTTT.

This clone occurred once. The chain joins TRBV10-3 to TRBJ2-6; maybe TRBD2 (5 bases). There are 15 residues in the CDR3. Trimming cost V 7 bases and J 3 bases, with 13 bases left between them. Germline assignment: CDR1 ENHRY and CDR2 SYGVKD. This chain's CDR3 is CAITSPTSGANVLTF. For the CDR3, the DNA is TGTGCCATCACCAGCCCAACTAGTGGGGCCAACGTCCTGACTTTC.